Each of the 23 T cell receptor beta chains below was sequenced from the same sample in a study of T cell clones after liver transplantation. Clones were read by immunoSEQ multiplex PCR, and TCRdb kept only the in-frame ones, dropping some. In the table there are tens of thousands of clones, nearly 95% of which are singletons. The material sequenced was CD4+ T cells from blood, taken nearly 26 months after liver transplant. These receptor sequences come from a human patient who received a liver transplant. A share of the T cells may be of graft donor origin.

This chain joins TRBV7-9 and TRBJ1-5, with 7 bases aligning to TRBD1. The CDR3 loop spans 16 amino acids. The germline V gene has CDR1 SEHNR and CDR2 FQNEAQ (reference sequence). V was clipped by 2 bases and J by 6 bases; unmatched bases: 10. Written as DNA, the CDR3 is TGTGCCAGCAGCTTATCAGGAGGGGGCGAAATTCAGCCCCAGCATTTT. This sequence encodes CASSLSGGGEIQPQHF.

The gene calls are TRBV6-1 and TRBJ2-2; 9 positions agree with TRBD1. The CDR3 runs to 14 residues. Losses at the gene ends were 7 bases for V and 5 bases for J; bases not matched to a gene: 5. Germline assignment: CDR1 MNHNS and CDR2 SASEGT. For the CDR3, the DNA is TGTGCCAGCAAAGCGGGGACAGGGACCGGGGAGCTGTTTTTT. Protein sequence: CASKAGTGTGELFF.

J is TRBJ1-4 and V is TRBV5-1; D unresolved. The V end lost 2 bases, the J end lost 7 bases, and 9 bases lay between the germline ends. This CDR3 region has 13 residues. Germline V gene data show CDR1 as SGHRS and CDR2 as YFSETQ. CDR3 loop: CASSFGMGEKLFF. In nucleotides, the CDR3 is TGCGCCAGCAGCTTCGGGATGGGTGAAAAACTGTTTTTT.

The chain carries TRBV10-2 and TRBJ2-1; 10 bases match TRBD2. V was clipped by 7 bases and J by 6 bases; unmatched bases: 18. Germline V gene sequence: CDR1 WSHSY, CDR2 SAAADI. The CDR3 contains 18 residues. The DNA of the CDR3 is TGCGCCAGCACCAAGGGACTAGCGAGCGGGAACCTCGGCAATGAGCAGTTCTTC. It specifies CASTKGLASGNLGNEQFF.

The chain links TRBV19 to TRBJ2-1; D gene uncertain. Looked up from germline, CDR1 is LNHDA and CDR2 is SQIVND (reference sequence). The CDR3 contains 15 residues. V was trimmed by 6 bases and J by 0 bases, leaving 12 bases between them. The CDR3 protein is CASSRQPSSYNEQFF. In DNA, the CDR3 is TGTGCCAGTAGCAGGCAGCCAAGCTCCTACAATGAGCAGTTCTTC.

CDR3 coding DNA: TGTGCCACCAGCGGGTGGACAGGGTCGGGGAGAGAGACCCAGTACTTC. It specifies CATSGWTGSGRETQYF. The chain recombines TRBV15 with TRBJ2-5; 8 bases align to TRBD1. CDR3 size: 16 residues. Trimming removed 5 bases from V and 4 bases from J; junction bases left unmatched: 12. The germline CDR1 and CDR2 sequences are LNHNV and YYDKDF (reference sequence).

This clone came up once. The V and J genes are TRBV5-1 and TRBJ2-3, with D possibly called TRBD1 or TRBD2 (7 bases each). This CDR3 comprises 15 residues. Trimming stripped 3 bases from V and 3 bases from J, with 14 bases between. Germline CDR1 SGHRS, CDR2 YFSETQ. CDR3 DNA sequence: TGCGCCAGCAGCTACACAGGGGAGGGAACAGATACGCAGTATTTT. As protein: CASSYTGEGTDTQYF. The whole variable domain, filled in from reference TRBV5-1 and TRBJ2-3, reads KAGVTQTPRYLIKTRGQQVTLSCSPISGHRSVSWYQQTPGQGLQFLFEYFSETQRNKGNFPGRFSGRQFSNSRSEMNVSTLELGDSALYLCASSYTGEGTDTQYFGPGTRLTVL.

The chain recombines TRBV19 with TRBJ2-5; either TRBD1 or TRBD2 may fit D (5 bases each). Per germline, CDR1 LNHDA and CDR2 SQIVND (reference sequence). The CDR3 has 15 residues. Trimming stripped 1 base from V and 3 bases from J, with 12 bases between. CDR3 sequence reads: CASSIGSRGEETQYF. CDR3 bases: TGTGCCAGTAGTATAGGGAGTCGAGGGGAAGAGACCCAGTACTTC.

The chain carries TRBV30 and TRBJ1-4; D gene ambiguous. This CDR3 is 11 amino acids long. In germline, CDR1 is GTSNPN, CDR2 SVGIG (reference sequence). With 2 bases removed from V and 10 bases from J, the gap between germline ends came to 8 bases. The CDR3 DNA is TGTGCCTGGAGTTGGGCCGGAAAACTGTTTTTT. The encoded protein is CAWSWAGKLFF.

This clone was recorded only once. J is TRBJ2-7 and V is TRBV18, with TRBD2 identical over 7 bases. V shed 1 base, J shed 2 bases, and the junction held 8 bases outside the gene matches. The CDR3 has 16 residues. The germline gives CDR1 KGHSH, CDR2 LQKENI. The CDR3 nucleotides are TGTGCCAGCTCACCACTTGGCGGGAGAGTTGCCTACGAGCAGTACTTC. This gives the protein CASSPLGGRVAYEQYF.

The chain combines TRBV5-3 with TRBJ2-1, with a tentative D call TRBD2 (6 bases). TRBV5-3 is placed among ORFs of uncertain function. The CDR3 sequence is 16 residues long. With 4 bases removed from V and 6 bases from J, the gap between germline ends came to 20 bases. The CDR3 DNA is TGTGCCAGAAGCCTCCTGGGACTGGATCTTGGCAATGAGCAGTTCTTC. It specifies CARSLLGLDLGNEQFF.

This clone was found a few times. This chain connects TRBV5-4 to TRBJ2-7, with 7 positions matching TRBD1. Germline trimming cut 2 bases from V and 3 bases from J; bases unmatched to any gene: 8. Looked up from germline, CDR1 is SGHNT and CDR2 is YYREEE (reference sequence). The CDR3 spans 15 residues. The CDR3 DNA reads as TGTGCCAGCAGCTTTGAGGGGGCGAGGAACTACGAGCAGTACTTC. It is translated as CASSFEGARNYEQYF.

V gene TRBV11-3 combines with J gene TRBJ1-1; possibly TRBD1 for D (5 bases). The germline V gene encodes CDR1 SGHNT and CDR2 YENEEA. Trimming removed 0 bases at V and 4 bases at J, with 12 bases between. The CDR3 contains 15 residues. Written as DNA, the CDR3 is TGTGCCAGCAGCTTAGATCTCCAGGGTCGCACTGAAGCTTTCTTT. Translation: CASSLDLQGRTEAFF. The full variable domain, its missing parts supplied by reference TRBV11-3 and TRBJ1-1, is EAGVVQSPRYKIIEKKQPVAFWCNPISGHNTLYWYLQNLGQGPELLIRYENEEAVDDSQLPKDRFSAERLKGVDSTLKIQPAELGDSAVYLCASSLDLQGRTEAFFGQGTRLTVV.

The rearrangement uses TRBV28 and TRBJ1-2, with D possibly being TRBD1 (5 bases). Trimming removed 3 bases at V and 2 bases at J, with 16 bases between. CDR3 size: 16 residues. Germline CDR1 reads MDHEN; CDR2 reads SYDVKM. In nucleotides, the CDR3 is TGTGCCAGCAGTTTCATAGGCCAGGGAGGGAACTATGGCTACACCTTC. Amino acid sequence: CASSFIGQGGNYGYTF.

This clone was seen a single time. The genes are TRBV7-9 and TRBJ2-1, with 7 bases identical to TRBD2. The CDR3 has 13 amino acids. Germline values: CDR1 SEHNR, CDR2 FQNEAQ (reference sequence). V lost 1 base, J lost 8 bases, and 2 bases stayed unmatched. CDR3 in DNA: TGTGCCAGCAGCTTAGATCGGGAGGATGAGCAGTTCTTC. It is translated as CASSLDREDEQFF.

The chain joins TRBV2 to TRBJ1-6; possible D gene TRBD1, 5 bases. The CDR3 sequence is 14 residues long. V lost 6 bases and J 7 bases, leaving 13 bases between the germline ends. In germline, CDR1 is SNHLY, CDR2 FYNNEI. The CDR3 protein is CASRPTGRNSPLHF. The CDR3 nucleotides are TGTGCCAGCAGACCCACGGGGCGCAATTCACCCCTCCACTTT.

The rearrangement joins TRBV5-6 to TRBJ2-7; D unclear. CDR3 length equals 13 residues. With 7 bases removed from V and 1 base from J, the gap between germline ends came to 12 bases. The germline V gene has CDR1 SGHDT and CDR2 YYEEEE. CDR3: CASSPAGSYEQYF. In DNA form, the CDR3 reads TGTGCCAGCTCCCCTGCAGGTTCCTACGAGCAGTACTTC.

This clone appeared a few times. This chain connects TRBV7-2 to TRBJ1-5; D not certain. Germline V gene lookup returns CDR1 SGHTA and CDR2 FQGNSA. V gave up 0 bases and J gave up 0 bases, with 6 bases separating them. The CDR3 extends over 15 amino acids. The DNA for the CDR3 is TGTGCCAGCAGCTTAGCCCCGTATAGCAATCAGCCCCAGCATTTT. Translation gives CASSLAPYSNQPQHF.

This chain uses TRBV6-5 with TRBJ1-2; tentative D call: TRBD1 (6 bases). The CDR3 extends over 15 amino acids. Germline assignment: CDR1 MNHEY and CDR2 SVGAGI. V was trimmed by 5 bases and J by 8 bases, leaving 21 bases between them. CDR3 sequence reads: CASSPTGGGAEGYTF. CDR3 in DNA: TGTGCCAGCAGTCCAACGGGAGGGGGGGCTGAGGGCTACACCTTC.

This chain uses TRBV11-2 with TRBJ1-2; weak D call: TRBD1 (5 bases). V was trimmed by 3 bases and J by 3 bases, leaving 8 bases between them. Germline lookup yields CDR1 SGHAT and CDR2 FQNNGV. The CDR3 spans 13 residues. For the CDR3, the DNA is TGTGCCAGCAGCTTGGGGGGACACTATGGCTACACCTTC. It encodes CASSLGGHYGYTF.

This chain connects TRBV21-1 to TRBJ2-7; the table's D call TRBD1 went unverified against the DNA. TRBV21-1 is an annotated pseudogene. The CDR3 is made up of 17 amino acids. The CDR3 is CASTHCMGPNSRYEQYF. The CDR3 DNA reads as TGTGCCAGCACCCACTGCATGGGGCCAAACTCAAGATACGAGCAGTACTTC.

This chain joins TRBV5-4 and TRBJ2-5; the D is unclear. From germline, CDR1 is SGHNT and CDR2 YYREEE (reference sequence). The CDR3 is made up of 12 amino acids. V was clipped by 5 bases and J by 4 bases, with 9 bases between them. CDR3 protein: CASSRDGETQYF. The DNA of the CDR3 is TGTGCCAGCAGTCGCGATGGAGAGACCCAGTACTTC.

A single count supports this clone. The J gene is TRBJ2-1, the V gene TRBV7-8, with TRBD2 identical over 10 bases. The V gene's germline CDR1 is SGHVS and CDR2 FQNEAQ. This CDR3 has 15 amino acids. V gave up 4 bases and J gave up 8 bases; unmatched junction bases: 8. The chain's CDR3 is CASSWGGLAIYEQFF. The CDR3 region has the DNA TGTGCCAGCAGCTGGGGGGGACTAGCGATCTATGAGCAGTTCTTC.